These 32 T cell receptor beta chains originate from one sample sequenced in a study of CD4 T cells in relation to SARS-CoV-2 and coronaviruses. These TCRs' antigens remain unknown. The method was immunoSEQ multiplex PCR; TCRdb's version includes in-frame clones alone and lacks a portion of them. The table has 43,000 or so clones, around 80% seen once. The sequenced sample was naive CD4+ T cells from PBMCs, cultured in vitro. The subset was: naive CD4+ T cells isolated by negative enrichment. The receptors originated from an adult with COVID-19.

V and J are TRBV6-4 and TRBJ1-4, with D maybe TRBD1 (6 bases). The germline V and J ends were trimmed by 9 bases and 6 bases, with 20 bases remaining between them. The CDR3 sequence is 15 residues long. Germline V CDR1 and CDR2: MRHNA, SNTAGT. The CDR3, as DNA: TGTGCCAGTGGGACACGAAGTTTGGGGTATGAAAAACTGTTTTTT. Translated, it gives CASGTRSLGYEKLFF.

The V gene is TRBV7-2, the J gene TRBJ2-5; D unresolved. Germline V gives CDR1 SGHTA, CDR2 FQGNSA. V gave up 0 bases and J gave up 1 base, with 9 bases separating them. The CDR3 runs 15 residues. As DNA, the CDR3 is TGTGCCAGCAGCTTAGCGTTAGGAACCCAAGAGACCCAGTACTTC. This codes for CASSLALGTQETQYF.

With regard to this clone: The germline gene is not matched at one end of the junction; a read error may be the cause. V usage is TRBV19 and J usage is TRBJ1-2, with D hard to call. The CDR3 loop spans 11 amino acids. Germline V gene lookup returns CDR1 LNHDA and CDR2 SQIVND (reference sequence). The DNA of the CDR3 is TGTGCCAGTAGGCATCACTACGGCTACACCTTC. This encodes CASRHHYGYTF.

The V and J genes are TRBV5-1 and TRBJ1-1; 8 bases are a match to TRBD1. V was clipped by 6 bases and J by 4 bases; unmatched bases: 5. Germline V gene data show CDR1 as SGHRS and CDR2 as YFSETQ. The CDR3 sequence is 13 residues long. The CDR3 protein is CASTSTGATEAFF. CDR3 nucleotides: TGCGCCAGCACTTCGACAGGGGCCACTGAAGCTTTCTTT.

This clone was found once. The CDR3 protein is CASSSGLAPTYEQYF. CDR3 in DNA: TGTGCCAGCAGCTCAGGACTAGCCCCCACCTACGAGCAGTACTTC. The V gene is TRBV5-5, the J gene TRBJ2-7, with 8 nucleotides matching TRBD2. Losses at the gene ends were 3 bases for V and 2 bases for J; bases not matched to a gene: 7. CDR3 size: 15 residues. Germline V gene sequence: CDR1 SGHKS, CDR2 YYEKEE (reference sequence). Supplemented by reference TRBV5-5 and TRBJ2-7, the full variable domain reads DAGVTQSPTHLIKTRGQQVTLRCSPISGHKSVSWYQQVLGQGPQFIFQYYEKEERGRGNFPDRFSARQFPNYSSELNVNALLLGDSALYLCASSSGLAPTYEQYFGPGTRLTVT.

The CDR3 sequence is CASSLVQAAYEQYF. DNA of the CDR3: TGTGCCAGCAGCTTGGTGCAGGCCGCCTACGAGCAGTACTTC. The J gene is TRBJ2-7, the V gene TRBV5-5; D is ambiguous. The germline gives CDR1 SGHKS, CDR2 YYEKEE (reference sequence). The CDR3 spans 14 residues. Trimming took 0 bases from V and 2 from J, leaving 9 bases between them.

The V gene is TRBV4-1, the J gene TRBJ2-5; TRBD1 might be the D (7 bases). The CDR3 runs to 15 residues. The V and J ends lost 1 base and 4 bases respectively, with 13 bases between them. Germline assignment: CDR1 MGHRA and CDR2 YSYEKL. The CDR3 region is CASSQVGGGGETQYF. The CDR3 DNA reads TGCGCCAGCAGCCAAGTCGGAGGGGGCGGAGAGACCCAGTACTTC.

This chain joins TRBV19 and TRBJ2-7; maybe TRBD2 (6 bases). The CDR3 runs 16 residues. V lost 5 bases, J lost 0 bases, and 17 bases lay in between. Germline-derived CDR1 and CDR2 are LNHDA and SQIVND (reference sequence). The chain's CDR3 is CASSPSGLFISYEQYF. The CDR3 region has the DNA TGTGCCAGTAGTCCATCGGGACTCTTCATCTCCTACGAGCAGTACTTC. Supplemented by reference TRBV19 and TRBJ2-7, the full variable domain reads DGGITQSPKYLFRKEGQNVTLSCEQNLNHDAMYWYRQDPGQGLRLIYYSQIVNDFQKGDIAEGYSVSREKKESFPLTVTSAQKNPTAFYLCASSPSGLFISYEQYFGPGTRLTVT.

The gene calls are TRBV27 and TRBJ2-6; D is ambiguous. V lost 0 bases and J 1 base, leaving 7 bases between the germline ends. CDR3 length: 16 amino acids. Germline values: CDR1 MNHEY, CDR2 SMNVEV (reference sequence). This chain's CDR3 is CASSLSDGSGANVLTF. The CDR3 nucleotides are TGTGCCAGCAGTTTATCTGACGGTTCTGGGGCCAACGTCCTGACTTTC.

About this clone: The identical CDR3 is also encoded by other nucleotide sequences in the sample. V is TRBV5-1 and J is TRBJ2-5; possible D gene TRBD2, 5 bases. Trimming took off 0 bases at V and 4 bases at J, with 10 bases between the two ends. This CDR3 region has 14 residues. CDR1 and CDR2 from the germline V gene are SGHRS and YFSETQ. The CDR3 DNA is TGCGCCAGCAGCTTGGGACCTGGAGGAGAGACCCAGTACTTC. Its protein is CASSLGPGGETQYF.

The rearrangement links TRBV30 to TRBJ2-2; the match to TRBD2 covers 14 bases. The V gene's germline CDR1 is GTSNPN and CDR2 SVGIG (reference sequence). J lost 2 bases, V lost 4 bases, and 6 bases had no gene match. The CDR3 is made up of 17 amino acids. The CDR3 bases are TGTGCCTGGACTGGGGGACTAGCGGGAGTAAACACCGGGGAGCTGTTTTTT. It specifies CAWTGGLAGVNTGELFF.

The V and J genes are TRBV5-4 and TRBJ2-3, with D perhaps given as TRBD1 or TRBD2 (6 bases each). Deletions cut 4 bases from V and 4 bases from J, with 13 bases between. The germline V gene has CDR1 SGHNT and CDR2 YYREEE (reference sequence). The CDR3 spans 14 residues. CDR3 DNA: TGTGCCAGCAGCGTCGGGGGCGGGCCAGATACGCAGTATTTT. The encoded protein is CASSVGGGPDTQYF.

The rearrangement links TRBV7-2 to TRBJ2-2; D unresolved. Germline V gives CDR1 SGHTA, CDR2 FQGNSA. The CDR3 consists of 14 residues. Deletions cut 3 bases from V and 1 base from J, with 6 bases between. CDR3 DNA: TGTGCCAGCAGCTTCGCAGGGAACACCGGGGAGCTGTTTTTT. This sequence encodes CASSFAGNTGELFF.

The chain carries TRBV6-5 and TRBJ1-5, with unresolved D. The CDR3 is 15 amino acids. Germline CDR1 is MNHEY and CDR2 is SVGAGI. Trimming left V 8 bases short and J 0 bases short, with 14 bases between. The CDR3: CASLRADYSNQPQHF. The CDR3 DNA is TGTGCCAGCCTGAGGGCGGATTATAGCAATCAGCCCCAGCATTTT.

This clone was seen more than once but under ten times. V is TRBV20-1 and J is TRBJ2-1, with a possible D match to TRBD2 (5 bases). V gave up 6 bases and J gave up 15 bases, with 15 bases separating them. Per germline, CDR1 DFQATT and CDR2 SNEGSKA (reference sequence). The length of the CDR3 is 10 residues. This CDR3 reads CSAPRGSPFF. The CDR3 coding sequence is TGCAGTGCCCCGAGAGGGAGTCCGTTCTTC.

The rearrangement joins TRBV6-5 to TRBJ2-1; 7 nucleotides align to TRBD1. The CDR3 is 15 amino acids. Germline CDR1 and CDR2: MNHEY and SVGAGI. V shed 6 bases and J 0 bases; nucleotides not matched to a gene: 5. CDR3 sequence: CASSGQADSYNEQFF. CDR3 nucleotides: TGTGCCAGCAGCGGACAGGCCGACTCCTACAATGAGCAGTTCTTC.

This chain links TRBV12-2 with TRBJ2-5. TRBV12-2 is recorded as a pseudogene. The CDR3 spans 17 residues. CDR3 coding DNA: TGTGCAAGTCGCTTACTTAGGGGGAGGGGGCTTCAAGAGACCCAGTACTTC. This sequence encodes CASRLLRGRGLQETQYF.

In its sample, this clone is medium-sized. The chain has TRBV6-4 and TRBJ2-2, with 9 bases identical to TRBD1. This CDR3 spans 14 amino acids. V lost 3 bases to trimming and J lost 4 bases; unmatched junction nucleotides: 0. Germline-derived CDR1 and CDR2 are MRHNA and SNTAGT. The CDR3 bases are TGTGCCAGCAGTGAGGGACAGGGCACCGGGGAGCTGTTTTTT. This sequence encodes CASSEGQGTGELFF.

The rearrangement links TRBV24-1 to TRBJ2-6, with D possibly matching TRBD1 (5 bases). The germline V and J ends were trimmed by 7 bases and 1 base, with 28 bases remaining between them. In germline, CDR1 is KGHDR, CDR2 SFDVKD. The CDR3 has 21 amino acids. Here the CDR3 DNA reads TGTGCCACCAGCCCCTCCCCGTTATTAAGGGGAAGGGGATCTGGGGCCAACGTCCTGACTTTC. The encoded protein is CATSPSPLLRGRGSGANVLTF.

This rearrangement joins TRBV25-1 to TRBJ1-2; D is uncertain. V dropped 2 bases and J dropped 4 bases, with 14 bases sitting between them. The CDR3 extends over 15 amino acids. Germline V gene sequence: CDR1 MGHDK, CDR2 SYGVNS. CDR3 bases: TGTGCCAGCAGTGAAGTCGAGGGCGGTATCTATGGCTACACCTTC. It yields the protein CASSEVEGGIYGYTF.

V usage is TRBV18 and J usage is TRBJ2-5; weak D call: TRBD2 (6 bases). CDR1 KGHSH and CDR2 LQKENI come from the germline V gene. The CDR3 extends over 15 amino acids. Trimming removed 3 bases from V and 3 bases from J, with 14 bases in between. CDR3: CASSPPGLLKETQYF. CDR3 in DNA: TGTGCCAGCTCACCCCCGGGACTCCTGAAAGAGACCCAGTACTTC. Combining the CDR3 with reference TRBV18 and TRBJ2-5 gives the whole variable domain NAGVMQNPRHLVRRRGQEARLRCSPMKGHSHVYWYRQLPEEGLKFMVYLQKENIIDESGMPKERFSAEFPKEGPSILRIQQVVRGDSAAYFCASSPPGLLKETQYFGPGTRLLVL.

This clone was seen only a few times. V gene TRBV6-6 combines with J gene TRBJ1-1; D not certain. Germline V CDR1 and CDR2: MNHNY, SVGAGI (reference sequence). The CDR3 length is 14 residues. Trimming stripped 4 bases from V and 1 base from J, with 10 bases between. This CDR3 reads CASSFAQPNTEAFF. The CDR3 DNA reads TGTGCCAGCAGTTTTGCACAACCGAACACTGAAGCTTTCTTT.

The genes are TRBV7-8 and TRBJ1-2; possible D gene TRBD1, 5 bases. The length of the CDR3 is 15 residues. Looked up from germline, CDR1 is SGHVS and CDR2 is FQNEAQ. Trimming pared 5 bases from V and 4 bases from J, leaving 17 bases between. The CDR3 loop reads CASSVHSGGGYGYTF. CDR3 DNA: TGTGCCAGCAGCGTTCACTCCGGGGGTGGCTATGGCTACACCTTC.

In DNA, the CDR3 is TGTGCCAGCAGCTTGCCAGCGGGGGAGCAGTACTTC. As protein: CASSLPAGEQYF. The chain carries TRBV5-4 and TRBJ2-7; 7 bases fit TRBD2. The CDR3 is 12 residues long. Germline V CDR1 and CDR2: SGHNT, YYREEE (reference sequence). V lost 1 base and J lost 7; bases outside the gene matches: 2.

The CDR3 coding sequence is TGTGCCAGCAGCTTACGGGACGAGAGATACGAGCAGTACTTC. Translating it yields CASSLRDERYEQYF. This sequence joins TRBV7-9 and TRBJ2-7; D possibly uses TRBD1 or TRBD2 (5 bases each). Trimming pared 2 bases from V and 4 bases from J, leaving 12 bases between. The CDR3 sequence is 14 residues long. Germline V gives CDR1 SEHNR, CDR2 FQNEAQ (reference sequence).

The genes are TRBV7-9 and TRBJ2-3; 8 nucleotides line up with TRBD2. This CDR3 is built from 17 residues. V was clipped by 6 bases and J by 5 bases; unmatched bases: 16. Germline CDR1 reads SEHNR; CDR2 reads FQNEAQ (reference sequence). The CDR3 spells CASRRAPGHGTRDTQYF. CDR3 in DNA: TGTGCCAGCAGACGAGCCCCGGGACACGGGACTAGAGATACGCAGTATTTT.

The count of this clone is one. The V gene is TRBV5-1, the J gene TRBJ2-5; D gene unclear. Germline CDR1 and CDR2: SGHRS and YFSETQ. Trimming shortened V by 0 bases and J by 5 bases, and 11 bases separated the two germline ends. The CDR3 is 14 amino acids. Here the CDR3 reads CASSLDTSGETQYF. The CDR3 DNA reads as TGCGCCAGCAGCTTGGATACCAGTGGGGAGACCCAGTACTTC. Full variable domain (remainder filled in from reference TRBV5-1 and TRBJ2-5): KAGVTQTPRYLIKTRGQQVTLSCSPISGHRSVSWYQQTPGQGLQFLFEYFSETQRNKGNFPGRFSGRQFSNSRSEMNVSTLELGDSALYLCASSLDTSGETQYFGPGTRLLVL.

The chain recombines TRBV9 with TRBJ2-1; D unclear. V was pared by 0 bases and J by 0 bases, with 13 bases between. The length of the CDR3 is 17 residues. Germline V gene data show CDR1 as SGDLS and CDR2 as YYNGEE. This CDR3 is CASSVVGGGDSYNEQFF. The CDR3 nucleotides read TGTGCCAGCAGCGTAGTAGGCGGTGGAGACTCCTACAATGAGCAGTTCTTC.

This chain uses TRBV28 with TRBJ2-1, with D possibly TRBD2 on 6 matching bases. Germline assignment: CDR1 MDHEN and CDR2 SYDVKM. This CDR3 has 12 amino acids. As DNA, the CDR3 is TGTGCTGGCGGGACTCCGTACAATGAGCAGTTCTTC. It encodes CAGGTPYNEQFF. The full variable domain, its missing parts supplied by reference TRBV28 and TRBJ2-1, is DVKVTQSSRYLVKRTGEKVFLECVQDMDHENMFWYRQDPGLGLRLIYFSYDVKMKEKGDIPEGYSVSREKKERFSLILESASTNQTSMYLCAGGTPYNEQFFGPGTRLTVL.

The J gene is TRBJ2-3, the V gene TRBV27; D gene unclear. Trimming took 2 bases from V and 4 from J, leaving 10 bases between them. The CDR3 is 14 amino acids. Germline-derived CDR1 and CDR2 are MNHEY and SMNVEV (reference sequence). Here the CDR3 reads CASSLTVGSDTQYF. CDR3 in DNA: TGTGCCAGCAGTTTAACCGTCGGTTCAGATACGCAGTATTTT.

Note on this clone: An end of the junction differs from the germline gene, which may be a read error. CDR3: CASSQRAGVFHLF. The CDR3 region has the DNA TGTGCCAGCAGTCAAAGGGCGGGAGTCTTCCACCTCTTC. J is TRBJ2-7 and V is TRBV6-5; 7 nucleotides agree with TRBD2. This CDR3 region has 13 residues. In germline, CDR1 is MNHEY, CDR2 SVGAGI.

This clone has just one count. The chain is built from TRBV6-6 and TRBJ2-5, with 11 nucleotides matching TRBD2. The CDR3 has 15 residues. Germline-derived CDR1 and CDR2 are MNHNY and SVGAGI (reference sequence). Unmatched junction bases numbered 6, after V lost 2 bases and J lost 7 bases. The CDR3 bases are TGTGCCAGCAGTTACGAGGGGCTAGCGGGAGGGACCCAGTACTTC. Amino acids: CASSYEGLAGGTQYF.